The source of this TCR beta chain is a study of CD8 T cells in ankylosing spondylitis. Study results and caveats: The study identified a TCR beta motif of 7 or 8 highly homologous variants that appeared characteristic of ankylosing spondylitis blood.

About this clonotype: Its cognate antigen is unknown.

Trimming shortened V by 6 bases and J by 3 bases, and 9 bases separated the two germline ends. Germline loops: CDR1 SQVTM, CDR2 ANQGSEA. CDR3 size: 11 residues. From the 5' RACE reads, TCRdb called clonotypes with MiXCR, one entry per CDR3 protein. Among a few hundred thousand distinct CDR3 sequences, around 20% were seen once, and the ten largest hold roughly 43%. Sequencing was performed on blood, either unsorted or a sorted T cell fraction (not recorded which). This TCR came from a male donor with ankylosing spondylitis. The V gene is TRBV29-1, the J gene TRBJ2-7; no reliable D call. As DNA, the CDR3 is TGCAGCGTCCTCGACTTCTACGAGCAGTACTTC. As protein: CSVLDFYEQYF.